This paragraph covers one T cell receptor beta chain sequence. This clone showed up just a few times. There is no known antigen for this receptor. The input lacks base qualities; no much larger clone sits a single base away. In total, roughly 710 healthy bone marrow donors made up the cohort. Cohort members were all nominally healthy when sampled, although unrecorded immune exposures were likely present. The donor was CMV seropositive and was included in the group of 250 to 350 seropositive cohort members. A peripheral blood sample was collected from each donor, and TCR beta sequencing was performed on peripheral blood mononuclear cells. The Qiagen DNeasy Blood Extraction Kit was used to extract genomic DNA from the blood cell samples. These data come from a study of cytomegalovirus exposure and HLA in healthy donors (dated by TCRdb to about 2017). A note on the overall study: In an earlier analysis of roughly 500 of the donors, under 300 Gb of sequence data and 90 million to 130 million unique TCR beta sequences from approximately 180 million T cells were reported. Every discovery cohort repertoire had been produced on one sequencing platform. A later analysis re-examined previously published TCR beta repertoires from about 670 donors and added high-resolution HLA genotyping to investigate patterns of TCR occurrence. Rather than drawing on any new phenotypic data, the later analysis identified candidate immune exposures from TCR beta sequences and the way those sequences occurred across donors. HLA typing covered class I and class II loci at four-digit resolution. Typing coverage varied by locus: roughly 620-640 donors for A, B, C, DRB1 and DQB1; approximately 500 for DQA1; some 610 for DPA1; roughly 450 for DPB1. Among roughly 370 genotyped donors of the cohort, an average of 235,054 unique TCR beta nucleotide sequences were sequenced per donor, about a sixth of them non-productive. Four to six DR-DQ haplotypes were handled as single units for association and clustering, since linkage in the cohort was strong. A later genetic analysis took genome-wide SNP genotypes for 398 of the 666 donors and used that subset as a discovery cohort. Approximately 300 gigabases of sequencing data and 70 million to 95 million unique TCR sequences made up an early release that covered some 640 HLA-typed donors. The study profiled the T cell repertoires of 550 to 700 subjects by immunosequencing and related them to cytomegalovirus serostatus. The study was designed to test whether signatures of past pathogen exposure could be identified by cataloging public T cell receptors. Alongside the repertoire data, information on donor age, sex, ethnicity and CMV serostatus was compiled. To decide whether each TCR beta V gene segment behaved as functional or pseudogenic, an earlier analysis of over 500 of the donors relied on high-throughput TCR beta sequencing. The study combined high-throughput TCR immunosequencing, statistical association of individual TCRs with disease status, and machine learning to predict cytomegalovirus infection status. Among the approximately 400 genotyped donors, 81% belonged to the genetic ancestry cluster associated with self-reported Caucasian donors. Along with the approximately 620-subject first cohort, a separate validation cohort of approximately 110 different subjects was used.

The library came from the immunoSEQ multiplex PCR assay. A mixture of 60 forward primers for TCR Vbeta segments and 13 reverse primers for TCR Jbeta segments was used in the multiplex PCR. Amplification of the CDR3 region of rearranged TCR beta genes was performed with a multiplex PCR assay on genomic DNA. On the Illumina HiSeq System, the amplified TCR beta libraries were sequenced as 87-base-pair reads. Processing in the source paper ran as follows. In a later analysis, roughly 80 million unique TCR beta chains were counted across the roughly 610 repertoires, and some 10 million of these chains were shared by at least two donors. Raw reads were error-corrected and collapsed into unique sequences by a nearest-neighbor algorithm in which closely related sequences were merged to remove PCR and sequencing errors. CDR3 sequences were aligned to IMGT reference sequences to assign V, D and J gene segments. For a sequence to be retained, a match of at least six nucleotides to both a V gene segment and a J gene segment was required. A rearrangement was called productive if the CDR3 had no stop codons and remained in frame with V and J, and every other rearrangement was called non-productive. Following IMGT convention, CDR3 was defined as the stretch from the second conserved V-encoded cysteine up to the conserved J-encoded phenylalanine. The earlier analysis of about 610 of the donors excluded sequences that lacked an unambiguous match to a single V gene segment. In an earlier analysis of 587 of the donors, V segments were called functional above 56.7% productive rearrangements and were called segregating when the between-donor standard deviation exceeded 5%. A statistical classification framework was built to diagnose cytomegalovirus status from the catalog of TCR beta chain sequences. A later analysis assigned V and J genes by comparing TCR nucleotide sequences with IMGT/GENE-DB human TR gene sequences. A later analysis assigned CDR3 sequences and most-parsimonious VDJ recombination scenarios with the TCRdist pipeline. In a later analysis, every TCR beta chain was defined by the combination of its CDR3 amino acid sequence and its V-gene family, and reads without a unique V-gene family were dropped. As a way to deal with suspected cross-contamination and a sequencing artifact, a later analysis dropped roughly 620 nucleotide sequences that were highly shared and had low generation probability. A later analysis calculated a clonal expansion index for each public chain from normalized within-repertoire ranks of inferred template counts. In a later analysis, generation probabilities were computed with a VDJ recombination model fitted to out-of-frame rearrangements, and the resulting probabilities were checked against IGoR. In a later analysis, hypergeometric tests were used to score TCR-TCR, TCR-HLA and TCR-CMV co-occurrence, with a repertoire-size bias correction applied to TCR pairs. False discovery rates were estimated in a later analysis by permuting HLA or CMV assignments 20 times. A later analysis grouped co-occurring TCRs with DBSCAN, adding TCRdist sequence similarity when clustering within HLA-allele-positive subsets. Co-occurrence clustering excluded repertoires with fewer than 30,000 or more than 120,000 public chains, plus five with anomalous nucleotide sharing. TCRdb re-hosts the immuneACCESS table, in-frame sequences only. Its copies lack some clones; in the studies checked, an unresolved V gene accounts for under half of them, and the cause for the rest is not known. From that table come the V and J calls and clone size; the DNA was used to work out D and trimming. The sample table records about 120,000 clones; 63% of these occur just once. The top ten clones comprise approximately 9.1% of the sample.

V was cut back by 7 bases and J by 3 bases, leaving a gap of 18 bases between them. Including the terminal cysteine and phenylalanine, the CDR3 comprises 15 residues. Kept here is only the CDR3 DNA, which spans 45 bases and is read in frame from base 1. The germline V gene gives CDR1 as SGDLS and CDR2 as YYNGEE. Study-wide conclusions, independent of this receptor: In a later genetic analysis, fewer N-insertions in productive TCRs were reported among donors in an Asian-associated ancestry cluster than the approximately 670-donor mean. The authors suggested that the approach could potentially be generalized to other disease states and immunological phenotypes. The classifier was reported to diagnose cytomegalovirus status with high specificity and sensitivity in both the original and validation cohorts. The cohort was sequenced for TCR beta chains only, and without alpha or paired-chain data the features that could be detected were limited. The sequencing pipeline was judged likely to have produced a cluster of highly shared sequence variants as a technical artifact. In a later analysis, TCR association rates were found to vary across HLA loci, with the most associated TCRs seen for DRB1 alleles and the fewest for HLA-C alleles. Because counts were too low, seventeen rarely observed V segments, including chromosome 9 orphons, were left out of the earlier analysis of some 640 of the donors. In a later analysis, some 17,000 TCR beta sequences were associated with specific HLA alleles at a false discovery rate of 0.05. Three of the identified cytomegalovirus-associated TCR beta chains were confirmed in vitro to be specific for cytomegalovirus antigens. In a later genetic analysis, a missense DCLRE1C variant was associated with V-gene and J-gene trimming of TCR beta chains, and the association was replicated in an independent cohort. While some public TCRs were present in many individuals, most TCR sequences turned up only very rarely across donors. In a later analysis, HLA-associated TCR beta chains showed more clonal expansion and lower generation probabilities than non-associated chains that were equally common. Linkage disequilibrium might explain the correlated functional status among segregating V segments, but an unknown experimental factor could not be ruled out. HLA typing was unavailable for some donors at each locus, so association tests used only the typed subset. A total of 150 or so TCR beta chains were listed by the study as associated with cytomegalovirus. Several of the top co-occurrence clusters appeared to be linked to parvovirus B19, influenza, CMV and Epstein-Barr virus, according to a later analysis. The only immune exposure information available for the cohort was CMV serostatus. An earlier analysis of approximately 600 of the donors showed that most TCR beta V segments appeared in productive rearrangements either about 90% or about 30% of the time, which broadly matched IMGT annotations. A further reported finding was that TCR beta sequences accurately predicted the HLA-A and HLA-B alleles for most subjects in the first cohort. Sequencing depth was assumed to be roughly uniform across donors in the presence/absence analyses, though that assumption may not hold. Because the 87-base-pair reads could not distinguish some IMGT-functional V segments, including TRBV6-2 and TRBV6-3, those segments were excluded. A later analysis found that most CMV-associated TCR beta chains appeared HLA-restricted, with HLA associations seemingly driven largely by CMV exposure. When HLA alleles, especially DR and DQ, strongly co-occurred, TCR associations were difficult to assign to individual alleles.

The sequence was obtained from a man aged 35-49 years in good health and CMV-seropositive. The sequenced material came from PBMCs. The sequence links TRBV9 to TRBJ2-3; the D gene is perhaps TRBD2, from 5 matching bases. The CDR3 has the sequence CASARTSGWTDTQYF. The DNA sequence follows: TGTGCCAGCGCCAGGACTTCGGGATGGACAGATACGCAGTATTTT. This CDR3, with the reference TRBV9 and TRBJ2-3 proteins standing in past its ends, gives the full variable domain DSGVTQTPKHLITATGQRVTLRCSPRSGDLSVYWYQQSLDQGLQFLIQYYNGEERAKGNILERFSAQQFPDLHSELNLSSLELGDSALYFCASARTSGWTDTQYFGPGTRLTVL.